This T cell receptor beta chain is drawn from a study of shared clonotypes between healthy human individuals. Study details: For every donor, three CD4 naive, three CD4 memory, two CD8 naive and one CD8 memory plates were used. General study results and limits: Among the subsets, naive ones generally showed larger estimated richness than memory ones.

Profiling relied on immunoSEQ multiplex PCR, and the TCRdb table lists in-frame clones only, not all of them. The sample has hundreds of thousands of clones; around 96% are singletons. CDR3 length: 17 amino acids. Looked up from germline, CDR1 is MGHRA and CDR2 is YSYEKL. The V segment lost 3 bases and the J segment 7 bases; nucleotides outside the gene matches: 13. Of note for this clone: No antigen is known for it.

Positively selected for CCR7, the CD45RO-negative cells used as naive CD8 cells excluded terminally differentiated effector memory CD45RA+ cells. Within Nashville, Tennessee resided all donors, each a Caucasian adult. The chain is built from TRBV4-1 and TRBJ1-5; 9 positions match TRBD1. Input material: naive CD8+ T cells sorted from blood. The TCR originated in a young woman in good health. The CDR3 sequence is CASSQDGTGSFGQPQHF. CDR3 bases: TGCGCCAGCAGCCAGGACGGGACAGGGTCTTTTGGCCAGCCCCAGCATTTT.